A selection of T cell receptor beta chains follows, all from one sample in a study of blood T cell repertoires in COVID-19. Measured with immunoSEQ multiplex PCR; TCRdb has only the in-frame clones, and not every one. This sample yields 190,000 or so clones, of which around 89% are seen a single time; over 1% belongs to the top ten. What was sequenced was PBMCs or T cells enriched from blood (not recorded which). The receptors were gathered from a young man who had recovered from COVID-19. Both conserved end residues are part of each CDR3. D genes are given only for firm matches. A clone size is listed for some rows: how often the clone was seen (once, few, many), or a class if it is expanded.

V	D	J	size	DNA	CDR3
TRBV19	NA	TRBJ1-1	NA	TGTGCCAGTACTCCGGAAGACGGGACTGTTGCTTTCTTT	CASTPEDGTVAFF
TRBV10-3	TRBD1	TRBJ2-5	NA	TGTGCCATCTCTGACAGGGACGAGACCCAGTACTTC	CAISDRDETQYF
TRBV5-4	TRBD1	TRBJ2-7	NA	TGTGCCAGCAGCTTGCCGGGACAGAAGACCTACGAGCAGTACTTC	CASSLPGQKTYEQYF
TRBV3-1/TRBV3-2	NA	TRBJ2-1	NA	TGTGCCAGCAGCCAATTTTTAGCCTATGAGCAGTTCTTC	CASSQFLAYEQFF
TRBV5-4	TRBD1	TRBJ1-4	few	TGTGCCAGCAGCCCTACCGGGACAGGGTATGAAAAACTGTTTTTT	CASSPTGTGYEKLFF
TRBV4-1	NA	TRBJ2-7	NA	TGCGCCAGCAGTCCAGGAACCTACGAGCAGTACTTC	CASSPGTYEQYF
TRBV11-2	NA	TRBJ2-5	NA	TGTGCCAGCAGCTGGACTGGGGAGACCCAGTACTTC	CASSWTGETQYF
TRBV24-1	NA	TRBJ2-5	NA	TGTGCCACCAGTGATTTGCCAGGGTCAGAGACCCAGTACTTC	CATSDLPGSETQYF
TRBV5-6	TRBD1	TRBJ1-4	NA	TGTGCCAGCAGCTCGACAGGGGAGCGTTTATCAGAAAAACTGTTTTTT	CASSSTGERLSEKLFF
TRBV5-1	TRBD1	TRBJ2-3	once	TGCGCCAGCAGCCCCACCCCGTTGACAGGGCGCACAGATACGCAGTATTTT	CASSPTPLTGRTDTQYF
TRBV7-2	TRBD1	TRBJ1-3	NA	TGTGCCAGCAGCCAGACAGGGCACCCTGGAAACACCATATATTTT	CASSQTGHPGNTIYF
TRBV28	NA	TRBJ1-1	NA	TGTGCCAGCAGTTTTGTGCGGAACACTGAAGCTTTCTTT	CASSFVRNTEAFF
TRBV7-6	TRBD1	TRBJ1-5	NA	TGTGCCAGCAGCCCAAGGCCCGGGACAGGGGTCGTCAATCAGCCCCAGCATTTT	CASSPRPGTGVVNQPQHF
TRBV19	NA	TRBJ2-2	NA	TGTGCCAGTAGTATAGAACGACAGACCGGGGAGCTGTTTTTT	CASSIERQTGELFF
TRBV4-1	NA	TRBJ1-4	NA	TGCGCCAGCAGCCAAGAAGGCCGGGATTGGGAAAAACTGTTTTTT	CASSQEGRDWEKLFF